Presented here are 11 T cell receptor beta chains from one specimen sequenced in a study of cytomegalovirus exposure and HLA in healthy donors. The PCR used 60 Vbeta and 13 Jbeta primers. The table came from immunoSEQ multiplex PCR; TCRdb's copy has only in-frame clones and leaves some out. Counted here are roughly 160,000 clones, under 80% occurring once; the ten biggest clones make up about 4.5%. Sequenced material: PBMCs. These receptors all stem from a middle-aged man in good health and CMV-seronegative.

The chain has TRBV5-8 and TRBJ1-6, with 9 bases lining up with TRBD1. V lost 0 bases and J lost 9; bases outside the gene matches: 4. CDR1 and CDR2 from the germline V gene are SGHTS and YDEGEE. This CDR3 region has 15 residues. CDR3 amino acids: CASSLGTGATSPLHF. The CDR3 DNA is TGTGCCAGCAGCTTGGGGACAGGGGCCACTTCACCCCTCCACTTT.

The chain combines TRBV7-2 with TRBJ2-1, with TRBD2 matching 10 bases. Germline V lookup: CDR1 SGHTA, CDR2 FQGNSA. V gave up 10 bases and J gave up 10 bases; unmatched junction bases: 10. This CDR3 has 13 residues. The DNA for the CDR3 is TGTGCCACCCGGACTAGCGGAGCGGGCGAGCAGTTCTTC. Its protein product is CATRTSGAGEQFF.

The V gene is TRBV11-2, the J gene TRBJ2-6; the match to TRBD2 covers 8 bases. The CDR3 consists of 17 residues. The germline gives CDR1 SGHAT, CDR2 FQNNGV. Losses at the gene ends were 6 bases for V and 4 bases for J; bases not matched to a gene: 11. As DNA, the CDR3 is TGTGCCAGCAGACCCGGGGGGGGATCCTCGGGGGCCAACGTCCTGACTTTC. As protein: CASRPGGGSSGANVLTF.

This clone turned up a few times. V and J are TRBV19 and TRBJ2-2; 8 bases align to TRBD1. Germline V gene sequence: CDR1 LNHDA, CDR2 SQIVND (reference sequence). The CDR3 has 15 amino acids. The trim removed 6 bases at V and 2 bases at J, leaving 5 bases unmatched. CDR3 region: CASRPGGLNTGELFF. Written as DNA, the CDR3 is TGTGCCAGTAGGCCAGGGGGCTTAAACACCGGGGAGCTGTTTTTT. The entire variable domain, with the rest obtained from reference TRBV19 and TRBJ2-2, is as follows: DGGITQSPKYLFRKEGQNVTLSCEQNLNHDAMYWYRQDPGQGLRLIYYSQIVNDFQKGDIAEGYSVSREKKESFPLTVTSAQKNPTAFYLCASRPGGLNTGELFFGEGSRLTVL.

The CDR3 nucleotides are TGTGCCAGCAGCTTAGGACAGGCCTTTAGCAATCAGCCCCAGCATTTT. Residues: CASSLGQAFSNQPQHF. The chain carries TRBV7-2 and TRBJ1-5, with D possibly matching TRBD1 (6 bases). This CDR3 is built from 16 residues. The V gene lost 1 base and the J gene lost 0 bases, with 10 bases spanning the gap. Germline CDR1 reads SGHTA; CDR2 reads FQGNSA.

This clone was seen more than once but under ten times. This chain links TRBV4-1 with TRBJ1-4; 9 bases agree with TRBD1. Germline loops: CDR1 MGHRA, CDR2 YSYEKL. With V trimmed by 11 bases and J by 6 bases, 4 bases remained unmatched. The CDR3 length is 12 residues. DNA of the CDR3: TGCGCCTCCGGGACAGGGTATGAAAAACTGTTTTTT. It translates to CASGTGYEKLFF.

The CDR3 nucleotides are TGTGCCAGCAGTCTAACTCCCCGCTCCTATGGCTACACCTTC. It translates to CASSLTPRSYGYTF. The chain links TRBV28 to TRBJ1-2, with D unclear. The CDR3 has 14 residues. Looked up from germline, CDR1 is MDHEN and CDR2 is SYDVKM. Trimming removed 5 bases from V and 4 bases from J, with 14 bases in between.

This clone showed up just a few times. The chain couples TRBV10-3 to TRBJ2-2; 9 bases agree with TRBD1. After removal of 6 bases from V and 4 bases from J, the junction contained 6 bases not matched to a gene. The CDR3 spans 15 residues. From germline, CDR1 is ENHRY and CDR2 SYGVKD. CDR3 nucleotides: TGTGCCATCAGGGGACAGGGAACGAGCACCGGGGAGCTGTTTTTT. Its translation is CAIRGQGTSTGELFF.

This chain uses TRBV18 with TRBJ1-3; no firm D call. V gave up 2 bases and J gave up 0 bases, with 14 bases separating them. Per the germline V gene, CDR1 is KGHSH and CDR2 is LQKENI. The CDR3 consists of 17 residues. CDR3: CASSPSGQIVSGNTIYF. The CDR3 region has the DNA TGTGCCAGCTCACCAAGTGGGCAGATAGTCTCTGGAAACACCATATATTTT.

This rearrangement joins TRBV4-1 to TRBJ1-6; perhaps TRBD1 as D (5 bases). The germline V gene has CDR1 MGHRA and CDR2 YSYEKL. The CDR3 loop spans 16 amino acids. Trimming took 2 bases from V and 9 from J, leaving 17 bases between them. In DNA, the CDR3 is TGCGCCAGCAGCCAACAACAGGAGATTCCGTCTTCACCCCTCCACTTT. Translated: CASSQQQEIPSSPLHF.

V is TRBV7-9 and J is TRBJ1-2, with D possibly matching TRBD1 (5 bases). V lost 5 bases and J lost 2, with 15 bases in between. The V gene's germline CDR1 is SEHNR and CDR2 FQNEAQ (reference sequence). CDR3 size: 15 residues. CDR3 nucleotide sequence: TGTGCCAGCAGCCGCTCGGGAGGGGAAAACTATGGCTACACCTTC. This encodes CASSRSGGENYGYTF.